These 14 T cell receptor beta chains came from one sample sequenced in a study of human T cells and chemical hapten exposure. TCRdb re-derived calls from the 5' RACE reads in MiXCR, one entry per CDR3 protein. The sample lists 65,000 to 90,000 distinct CDR3 sequences; around a sixth were seen once. Blood, whole and unfractionated, served as the source for total RNA extraction. These receptors were taken from a female donor in good health.

The chain is built from TRBV12-3 or TRBV12-4 and TRBJ1-4; D is ambiguous. V was shortened by 3 bases and J by 8 bases, with 10 bases between the two germline ends. CDR3 length equals 13 residues. This CDR3 reads CASSFGGNEKLFF. The CDR3 DNA reads as TGTGCCAGCAGTTTTGGAGGGAACGAAAAACTGTTTTTT.

The table lists this clonotype with a few counts. The rearrangement joins TRBV2 to TRBJ2-4; maybe TRBD1 (5 bases). The CDR3 extends over 12 amino acids. Between the trimmed V and J ends, which lost 8 bases and 9 bases, there was a span of 14 bases. Germline CDR1 SNHLY, CDR2 FYNNEI. The CDR3 spells CASSGQGGIQYF. The CDR3 region has the DNA TGTGCCAGCTCCGGGCAGGGCGGCATTCAGTACTTC.

The chain joins TRBV4-1 to TRBJ1-3; D uncertain. Trimming cost V 5 bases and J 0 bases, with 14 bases left between them. Germline V gene lookup returns CDR1 MGHRA and CDR2 YSYEKL. The CDR3 runs 16 residues. The CDR3 is CASSAYRALSGNTIYF. CDR3 nucleotide sequence: TGCGCCAGCAGCGCTTATAGAGCCCTCTCTGGAAACACCATATATTTT.

The chain joins TRBV14 to TRBJ2-7; D is perhaps TRBD2 (5 bases). CDR3 size: 13 residues. Trimming took off 0 bases at V and 7 bases at J, with 10 bases between the two ends. Germline-derived CDR1 and CDR2 are SGHDN and FVKESK. CDR3 sequence reads: CASSQDLAREQYF. Written as DNA, the CDR3 is TGTGCCAGCAGCCAAGATCTAGCCAGGGAGCAGTACTTC. The full variable domain, completed using reference TRBV14 and TRBJ2-7, is EAGVTQFPSHSVIEKGQTVTLRCDPISGHDNLYWYRRVMGKEIKFLLHFVKESKQDESGMPNNRFLAERTGGTYSTLKVQPAELEDSGVYFCASSQDLAREQYFGPGTRLTVT.

The chain joins TRBV20-1 to TRBJ1-1; D gene ambiguous. Germline CDR1 DFQATT, CDR2 SNEGSKA (reference sequence). The CDR3 spans 15 residues. V lost 0 bases to trimming and J lost 0 bases, with 11 bases between them. The CDR3 protein is CSARDPPALNTEAFF. CDR3 bases: TGCAGTGCTAGAGACCCACCGGCCCTGAACACTGAAGCTTTCTTT.

This clonotype was found a few times. The CDR3 bases are TGTGCCAGCAGTTCTGCGGACAGGGGTGTTAGCAATCAGCCCCAGCATTTT. It yields the protein CASSSADRGVSNQPQHF. The chain couples TRBV12-3 or TRBV12-4 to TRBJ1-5, with 9 bases matching TRBD1. After removal of 4 bases from V and 0 bases from J, the junction contained 7 bases not matched to a gene. The CDR3 has 17 amino acids.

The V call is TRBV6-1, the J call TRBJ2-7, with D perhaps assigned TRBD1 or TRBD2 (5 bases each). Between the trimmed V and J ends, which lost 4 bases and 2 bases, there was a span of 12 bases. The germline V gene encodes CDR1 MNHNS and CDR2 SASEGT. The CDR3 contains 14 residues. The CDR3 coding sequence is TGTGCCAGCAGTGCCGGGGACGGAACCTACGAGCAGTACTTC. Translation gives CASSAGDGTYEQYF.

This chain links TRBV3-1 with TRBJ1-1; D is unclear. V was clipped by 0 bases and J by 6 bases, with 8 bases between them. Per germline, CDR1 LGHDT and CDR2 YNNKEL (reference sequence). The CDR3 contains 13 residues. This chain's CDR3 is CASSQEGWAEAFF. The CDR3 region has the DNA TGTGCCAGCAGCCAAGAGGGGTGGGCTGAAGCTTTCTTT.

There are a few counts of this clonotype. The V gene is TRBV7-9, the J gene TRBJ1-1; no clear D gene. Per the germline V gene, CDR1 is SEHNR and CDR2 is FQNEAQ (reference sequence). V was clipped by 8 bases and J by 6 bases, with 16 bases between them. The CDR3 is made up of 13 amino acids. The CDR3 loop reads CASGREDFAEAFF. CDR3 DNA sequence: TGTGCCAGCGGGAGGGAGGATTTCGCTGAAGCTTTCTTT.

This clonotype was seen a handful of times. The chain employs TRBV3-1 and TRBJ1-1; maybe TRBD1 (5 bases). V was cut by 3 bases and J by 8 bases, with 16 bases left in between. Germline values: CDR1 LGHDT, CDR2 YNNKEL (reference sequence). This CDR3 comprises 14 residues. In nucleotides, the CDR3 is TGTGCCAGCAGCCACCAGTTCGGGACCGACGAAGCTTTCTTT. Protein product: CASSHQFGTDEAFF.

J is TRBJ2-1 and V is TRBV20-1; the D gene is possibly TRBD1 (6 bases). Germline assignment: CDR1 DFQATT and CDR2 SNEGSKA (reference sequence). This CDR3 has 19 residues. V was cut by 4 bases and J by 0 bases, with 25 bases left in between. For the CDR3, the DNA is TGCAGTGCTACGCATCTCTTACCGGGACACTCGAGCTCCTACAATGAGCAGTTCTTC. It is translated as CSATHLLPGHSSSYNEQFF.

The V gene is TRBV12-3 or TRBV12-4, the J gene TRBJ1-2, with 7 bases lining up with TRBD1. Trimming cost V 5 bases and J 2 bases; bases outside gene matches: 5. The length of the CDR3 is 14 residues. CDR3 coding DNA: TGTGCCAGCAGTCGTACAGGGGCCAACTATGGCTACACCTTC. As protein: CASSRTGANYGYTF.

In its sample, this clonotype was seen a few times. The chain combines TRBV7-2 with TRBJ1-5; weak D call: TRBD1 (5 bases). Germline assignment: CDR1 SGHTA and CDR2 FQGNSA. The V end was cut by 6 bases, the J end by 0 bases, with 9 bases between. The CDR3 sequence is 14 residues long. The CDR3 region is CASSNTGSNQPQHF. The CDR3 nucleotides read TGTGCCAGCAGTAATACAGGTAGCAATCAGCCCCAGCATTTT.

The sample holds a few counts of this clonotype. The chain recombines TRBV5-4 with TRBJ2-5, with 9 bases that match TRBD2. Germline values: CDR1 SGHNT, CDR2 YYREEE (reference sequence). V shed 4 bases and J 5 bases; nucleotides not matched to a gene: 3. This CDR3 has 13 residues. The CDR3 DNA reads as TGTGCCAGCAGCCCGGCGGGGGGGGAGACCCAGTACTTC. Translation: CASSPAGGETQYF.